This entry lists 8 T cell receptor beta chains sequenced from one sample in a study of T cell responses to AZD1222 COVID-19 vaccine. Assay used: immunoSEQ multiplex PCR; TCRdb lists only in-frame clones, some missing. The sample includes approximately 100,000 clones, about 89% of them seen just once. This specimen consisted of peripheral blood, obtained 28 days after the second AZD1222 dose. These receptors were obtained from an adult who received the AZD1222 COVID-19 vaccine.

The V call is TRBV5-6, the J call TRBJ2-2; D is undetermined. V was clipped by 4 bases and J by 0 bases, with 19 bases between them. Germline assignment: CDR1 SGHDT and CDR2 YYEEEE. This CDR3 comprises 18 residues. The CDR3 loop is CASSRIVVRAANTGELFF. In nucleotides, the CDR3 is TGTGCCAGCAGCCGCATAGTTGTTCGAGCCGCGAACACCGGGGAGCTGTTTTTT.

The rearrangement uses TRBV10-1 and TRBJ2-2, with D perhaps matching TRBD1 (6 bases). Germline loops: CDR1 WNHNN, CDR2 SYGVQD (reference sequence). The CDR3 has 14 amino acids. V lost 11 bases, J lost 4 bases, and 17 bases lay in between. CDR3 region: CASSPGHSTGELFF. The CDR3 DNA sequence: TGCGCCTCTAGTCCGGGACATAGCACCGGGGAGCTGTTTTTT.

The chain combines TRBV29-1 with TRBJ2-7, with TRBD1 as a possible D gene (6 bases). The CDR3 runs to 16 residues. Germline-derived CDR1 and CDR2 are SQVTM and ANQGSEA. The V end was cut by 1 base, the J end by 2 bases, with 18 bases between. The CDR3: CSVEVVDSPTTYEQYF. The CDR3 nucleotides read TGCAGCGTTGAAGTGGTGGACAGCCCGACTACCTACGAGCAGTACTTC.

This clone is deemed medium-sized. V is TRBV15 and J is TRBJ2-1; weak D call: TRBD2 (5 bases). The germline V gene has CDR1 LNHNV and CDR2 YYDKDF (reference sequence). The CDR3 extends over 13 amino acids. The V end was cut by 4 bases, the J end by 6 bases, with 10 bases between. CDR3 sequence reads: CATSILRGNEQFF. CDR3 DNA sequence: TGTGCCACCAGCATACTCCGGGGCAATGAGCAGTTCTTC.

V usage is TRBV27 and J usage is TRBJ2-7, with D hard to call. The CDR3 loop spans 11 amino acids. Germline loops: CDR1 MNHEY, CDR2 SMNVEV (reference sequence). V shed 4 bases and J shed 7 bases, with 8 bases lying between them. For the CDR3, the DNA is TGTGCCAGCAGTTCCATGGGGGAGCAGTACTTC. It specifies CASSSMGEQYF.

The V call is TRBV3-1 (or the pseudogene TRBV3-2), the J call TRBJ2-5, with 8 bases aligning to TRBD1. V dropped 5 bases and J dropped 5; count of bases not matched to a gene: 4. The CDR3 has 13 residues. Germline V gene sequence: CDR1 LGHDT, CDR2 YNNKEL (reference sequence). The CDR3 DNA sequence: TGTGCCAGCAGCTCCAGGACAGGGGAGACCCAGTACTTC. As protein: CASSSRTGETQYF.

The chain links TRBV27 to TRBJ1-2; tentatively, D is TRBD1 (6 bases). The CDR3 sequence is 13 residues long. Trimming pared 5 bases from V and 1 base from J, leaving 8 bases between. CDR1 is MNHEY, CDR2 SMNVEV, per germline (reference sequence). The DNA for the CDR3 is TGTGCCAGCAGTGGACAGTTTAACTATGGCTACACCTTC. Translated: CASSGQFNYGYTF.

This sequence joins TRBV7-8 and TRBJ2-7; TRBD1 or TRBD2 may be the D gene (5 bases each). The CDR3 extends over 14 amino acids. Looked up from germline, CDR1 is SGHVS and CDR2 is FQNEAQ. V was trimmed by 4 bases and J by 5 bases, leaving 15 bases between them. The CDR3 spells CASSYSLGVHEQYF. The CDR3 DNA follows: TGTGCCAGCAGCTACTCACTGGGGGTCCACGAGCAGTACTTC.